This record covers a single TCR beta chain. Its target is unknown. Only in-frame clones appear in the TCRdb table, and some are missing; sequencing was by immunoSEQ multiplex PCR. The data show about 250,000 clones, roughly nine tenths seen once. This specimen comes from a study of cytomegalovirus exposure and HLA in healthy donors. In germline, CDR1 is MNHEY, CDR2 SMNVEV (reference sequence). The CDR3 spans 14 residues. Trimming stripped 7 bases from V and 2 bases from J, with 15 bases between. The donors were members of the validation cohort comprising approximately 110 subjects, separate from the roughly 600-subject first cohort. Points from the study as a whole: Rare TCR sequences dominated, though some public TCRs recurred in many donors.

The sequenced material came from PBMCs. This TCR was sampled from a young man in good health and CMV-seropositive. The chain is built from TRBV27 and TRBJ2-7, with D tentatively TRBD1 or TRBD2 (5 bases each). This chain's CDR3 is CASNIQGRPYEQYF. CDR3 sequence (DNA): TGTGCCAGCAACATCCAGGGACGTCCCTACGAGCAGTACTTC.